This is a list of T cell receptor beta chains from one sample in a study of blood T cells in healthy people across ages. TCRdb analysed the 5' RACE reads with MiXCR anew, one entry per CDR3 protein. The top ten hold 23% of the sample, which has some 1.8 million distinct CDR3 sequences, approximately 39% seen once. The source material was blood. The receptor set was obtained from a human donor in good health. Each CDR3 is given with its conserved first and last residue. A D gene is named only where the DNA matches it firmly. Part of the rows lack a size; the others show once, few, many or a class for expanded clones.

J	D	V	size	DNA	CDR3
TRBJ1-1	-	TRBV12-3/TRBV12-4	-	TGTGCCAGCAGTTTAGGGGCAGCAATGAACACTGAAGCTTTCTTT	CASSLGAAMNTEAFF
TRBJ2-7	-	TRBV29-1	-	TGCAGCGTAAAAAACAGCTACGAGCAGTACTTC	CSVKNSYEQYF
TRBJ2-3	-	TRBV12-3/TRBV12-4	-	TGTGCCAGCAGTTTATCTGAGTACGTCTGGGAAAAAGATACGCAGTATTTT	CASSLSEYVWEKDTQYF
TRBJ2-5	-	TRBV29-1	-	TGCAGCTCCTCCTGGGGACTCTTAGGGCAAGAGACCCAGTACTTC	CSSSWGLLGQETQYF
TRBJ1-5	-	TRBV5-6	few	TGTGCCAGCAGCTTCGGTGCGGGCCGGCAGGATCAGCCCCAGCATTTT	CASSFGAGRQDQPQHF
TRBJ2-1	TRBD1	TRBV29-1	-	TGCAGCGTTGTGACAGGGACGAATGAGCAGTTCTTC	CSVVTGTNEQFF
TRBJ2-1	-	TRBV28	-	TGTGCCAGCAGTTTCAGGGGGGGGGCCGGCAATGAGCAGTTCTTC	CASSFRGGAGNEQFF
TRBJ1-2	-	TRBV29-1	few	TGCAGCGCTATACCACAGGGTCTCAATGGCTACACCTTC	CSAIPQGLNGYTF
TRBJ1-2	-	TRBV4-3	few	TGCGCCAGCAGCCAAGATCTTGAAGGGGAATTGTTGGGCTACACCTTC	CASSQDLEGELLGYTF
TRBJ2-5	-	TRBV7-9	few	TGTGCCAGCAGCACTACAGGGACCGGGACCCAGTACTTC	CASSTTGTGTQYF
TRBJ2-7	TRBD1	TRBV20-1	-	TGCAGTGCTCGGGGACAGGTGGGATCCTACGAGCAGTACTTC	CSARGQVGSYEQYF
TRBJ1-5	-	TRBV3-1	few	TGTGCCAGCAGCCAAAACCCAGGGTCGGGTCAGCCCCAGCATTTT	CASSQNPGSGQPQHF
TRBJ1-2	TRBD1	TRBV7-2	-	TGTGCCAGCAGCCGCCGGGACAGGGTTTTCCTAGGCTACACCTTC	CASSRRDRVFLGYTF
TRBJ2-5	-	TRBV6-5	few	TGTGCCAGCAGTTACGCATTTGTCGGGACGAGCACCGAAGAGACCCAGTACTTC	CASSYAFVGTSTEETQYF
TRBJ2-1	-	TRBV20-1	few	TGCAGTGCTAGGGTGGGGGTTAAGCCCAATGAGCAGTTCTTC	CSARVGVKPNEQFF
TRBJ2-3	-	TRBV2	-	TGTGCCAGCAGTGGACAGTTTAGGGATACGCAGTATTTT	CASSGQFRDTQYF
TRBJ2-7	-	TRBV6-2/TRBV6-3	-	TGTGCCAGCAGTTACGTCGGGCTCGAGCAGTACTTC	CASSYVGLEQYF
TRBJ2-5	TRBD1	TRBV5-1	once	TGCGCCACCTCACCGACAGGGGATGAGACCCAGTACTTC	CATSPTGDETQYF
TRBJ1-5	-	TRBV6-2/TRBV6-3	-	TGTGCCAGCAGTCCTAAAGGGGAGGCGTATAATCAGCCCCAGCATTTT	CASSPKGEAYNQPQHF
TRBJ2-3	TRBD2	TRBV12-3/TRBV12-4	few	TGTGCCAGCACGGCGGGGGGTCCTAGCACAGATACGCAGTATTTT	CASTAGGPSTDTQYF
TRBJ1-5	-	TRBV10-3	-	TGTGCCATCAGTGAGTCGCGGGGGGAACAGCCCCAGCATTTT	CAISESRGEQPQHF
TRBJ1-2	-	TRBV4-3	-	TGCGCCAGCAGCCAAGATACTTGGGTCCTCGGTAGTAATGGCTACACCTTC	CASSQDTWVLGSNGYTF
TRBJ2-3	-	TRBV20-1	few	TGCAGTGCTAGATTCAGGGAAAACACAGATACGCAGTATTTT	CSARFRENTDTQYF
TRBJ1-1	-	TRBV6-2/TRBV6-3	-	TGTGCCAGCAGTTACTCGATGCGGAGCACTGAAGCTTTCTTT	CASSYSMRSTEAFF
TRBJ1-5	-	TRBV12-3/TRBV12-4	-	TGTGCCAGCAGCTTATCAGGGTTTGATCAGCCCCAGCATTTT	CASSLSGFDQPQHF
TRBJ1-1	-	TRBV7-9	-	TGTGCCAGCAGCTTGGACTTCACTGAAGCTTTCTTT	CASSLDFTEAFF
TRBJ2-5	TRBD2	TRBV29-1	-	TGCAGTGGCCGGGGGTCCGGGGGGGAGACCCAGTACTTC	CSGRGSGGETQYF
TRBJ1-5	-	TRBV6-2/TRBV6-3	-	TGTGCCAGCAGTTCCCGGACGGGTGAGAAACAGCCCCAGCATTTT	CASSSRTGEKQPQHF
TRBJ2-6	-	TRBV5-6	-	TGTGCCAGCAGCTTGATAGGGGAAGTTCCCTCTGGGGCCAACGTCCTGACTTTC	CASSLIGEVPSGANVLTF
TRBJ2-1	-	TRBV9	few	TGTGCCAGCAGCGTAGGGGGACTTTACAATGAGCAGTTCTTC	CASSVGGLYNEQFF
TRBJ2-5	-	TRBV10-3	-	TGTGCCATCAGTGAAGGTTCAGGGAAAGAGACCCAGTACTTC	CAISEGSGKETQYF
TRBJ2-1	TRBD2	TRBV7-9	-	TGTGCCAGCAGCTCAACATCTAGCGGGGGTTACAATGAGCAGTTCTTC	CASSSTSSGGYNEQFF
TRBJ2-1	TRBD1	TRBV15	few	TGTGCCACCAGCAGACCCGGACAGGGCTTGTACAATGAGCAGTTCTTC	CATSRPGQGLYNEQFF
TRBJ1-5	TRBD1	TRBV6-2/TRBV6-3	few	TGTGCCAGCAGTACCCACGAGACAGGGGTTAATCAGCCCCAGCATTTT	CASSTHETGVNQPQHF
TRBJ2-2	-	TRBV2	few	TGTGCCAGCAGTGACGTCAGGGCGAACACCGGGGAGCTGTTTTTT	CASSDVRANTGELFF
TRBJ2-6	-	TRBV4-3	-	TGCGCCAGCAGCCAAGATCTTCAGGTCGTTCTCTCTGGGGCCAACGTCCTGACTTTC	CASSQDLQVVLSGANVLTF
TRBJ2-7	TRBD1	TRBV7-9	-	TGTGCCAGCTCCCCGGGACAGGGAATCGAGCAGTACTTC	CASSPGQGIEQYF
TRBJ1-1	-	TRBV6-5	few	TGTGCCAGCAGCCCGACGGGACGGCGGAACACTGAAGCTTTCTTT	CASSPTGRRNTEAFF
TRBJ2-4	-	TRBV15	few	TGTGCCACCAGCAGAGATCGCAGTACCCAGTACTTC	CATSRDRSTQYF
TRBJ2-3	-	TRBV5-1	once	TGCGCCAGCAGCCCGACCCTCACAGATGCGCAGTATTTT	CASSPTLTDAQYF
TRBJ2-5	TRBD2	TRBV4-1	-	TGCGCCAGCAGCCCACTTACTAAGCGGGGGCGAGAGACCCAGTACTTC	CASSPLTKRGRETQYF
TRBJ2-1	-	TRBV6-1	few	TGTGCCAGCAGTGAAGCCCCCGGGGTCTACAATGAGCAGTTCTTC	CASSEAPGVYNEQFF
TRBJ1-6	-	TRBV28	few	TGTGCCAGCAGTTTAAGGGGCCGAGATTCACCCCTCCACTTT	CASSLRGRDSPLHF
TRBJ2-7	TRBD1	TRBV14	-	TGTGCCAGCAGCCAAGAACGGACAGGTCCCTACGAGCAGTACTTC	CASSQERTGPYEQYF
TRBJ2-7	-	TRBV10-3	few	TGTGCCATCAGTGAGGACGGTGGTGTCTACGAGCAGTACTTC	CAISEDGGVYEQYF
TRBJ2-7	-	TRBV6-5	-	TGTGCCAGCAGTTATTCCGGGACTTGCGGCTACGAGCAGTACTTC	CASSYSGTCGYEQYF
TRBJ2-1	-	TRBV4-2	-	TGTGCCAGCAGCCAAGAAGATTGGGCAGCCGGCAATGAGCAGTTCTTC	CASSQEDWAAGNEQFF
TRBJ2-7	-	TRBV7-2	-	TGTGCCAGCAGCTCTTATACGACCCCCTACGAGCAGTACTTC	CASSSYTTPYEQYF
TRBJ2-3	-	TRBV7-2	-	TGTGCCAGCAGCTTAGTGGGTAGCGGAAGCACAGATACGCAGTATTTT	CASSLVGSGSTDTQYF
TRBJ2-1	TRBD2	TRBV4-1	few	TGCGCCAGCAGCCAACGAGTGCTAGCGGGGAATGAGCAGTTCTTC	CASSQRVLAGNEQFF
TRBJ2-5	TRBD1	TRBV28	-	TGTGCCAGCAGTTTGGGACCCGGGACAGGCCAAGAGACCCAGTACTTC	CASSLGPGTGQETQYF
TRBJ1-4	-	TRBV27	-	TGTGCCAGCAGTCTCAGACGGACGACGGTTGAAAAACTGTTTTTT	CASSLRRTTVEKLFF
TRBJ2-7	-	TRBV20-1	-	TGCAGTGCTAGGGGACTTAGCCCCTACGAGCAGTACTTC	CSARGLSPYEQYF